These 5 T cell receptor beta chains originate from one sample sequenced in a study of T cells in Graves' hyperthyroidism and ophthalmopathy. Amplification of TCR beta CDR3 regions was performed using RNA transcripts as template. First-round RT-PCR with HTBI primers amplified the TCR CDR3 region. TCRdb fed the multiplex PCR reads into MiXCR, producing one record per CDR3 protein. The sample has approximately 100,000 distinct CDR3 sequences, less than 55% seen once. Sequences were obtained from blood. The receptors come from a middle-aged man with Graves' hyperthyroidism.

This clonotype was seen at least ten times. The chain recombines TRBV6-6 with TRBJ2-7, with D unresolved. CDR3 length equals 13 residues. V lost 1 base to trimming and J lost 5 bases, with 9 bases between them. In germline, CDR1 is MNHNY, CDR2 SVGAGI (reference sequence). The CDR3 loop reads CASSYWTSDEQYF. CDR3 nucleotides: TGTGCCAGCAGTTACTGGACCTCGGACGAGCAGTACTTC.

V usage is TRBV5-4 and J usage is TRBJ2-7, with 9 bases matching TRBD1. Germline trimming cut 6 bases from V and 5 bases from J; bases unmatched to any gene: 12. Germline assignment: CDR1 SGHNT and CDR2 YYREEE (reference sequence). The CDR3 extends over 15 amino acids. CDR3 loop: CASIPAGQGLHEQYF. CDR3 in DNA: TGTGCCAGCATCCCGGCGGGACAGGGCCTGCACGAGCAGTACTTC.

This clonotype was found a few times. This chain's CDR3 is CASEAGEAKNIQYF. The DNA of the CDR3 is TGTGCCAGCGAAGCAGGGGAGGCCAAAAACATTCAGTACTTC. V is TRBV11-3 and J is TRBJ2-4; D possibly corresponds to TRBD1 (6 bases). Germline V gene lookup returns CDR1 SGHNT and CDR2 YENEEA. There are 14 residues in the CDR3. The ends were cut back, 8 bases at V and 1 base at J, with 12 bases in the middle.

This clonotype occurred many times. This chain joins TRBV5-1 and TRBJ2-7, with D possibly being TRBD2 (5 bases). This CDR3 has 14 amino acids. Germline CDR1 and CDR2: SGHRS and YFSETQ. Trimming removed 5 bases from V and 0 bases from J, with 12 bases in between. The CDR3 spells CASSSDLSSYEQYF. CDR3 sequence (DNA): TGCGCCAGCAGTAGCGATTTGTCCTCCTACGAGCAGTACTTC.

This clonotype was observed at least ten times. The chain combines TRBV20-1 with TRBJ2-6; tentatively, D is TRBD2 (6 bases). V was cut by 3 bases and J by 0 bases, with 12 bases left in between. The CDR3 runs 16 residues. Germline CDR1 is DFQATT and CDR2 is SNEGSKA (reference sequence). CDR3 in DNA: TGCAGTGCTAGCATAGCGGCCGCCTCTGGGGCCAACGTCCTGACTTTC. Translation: CSASIAAASGANVLTF.